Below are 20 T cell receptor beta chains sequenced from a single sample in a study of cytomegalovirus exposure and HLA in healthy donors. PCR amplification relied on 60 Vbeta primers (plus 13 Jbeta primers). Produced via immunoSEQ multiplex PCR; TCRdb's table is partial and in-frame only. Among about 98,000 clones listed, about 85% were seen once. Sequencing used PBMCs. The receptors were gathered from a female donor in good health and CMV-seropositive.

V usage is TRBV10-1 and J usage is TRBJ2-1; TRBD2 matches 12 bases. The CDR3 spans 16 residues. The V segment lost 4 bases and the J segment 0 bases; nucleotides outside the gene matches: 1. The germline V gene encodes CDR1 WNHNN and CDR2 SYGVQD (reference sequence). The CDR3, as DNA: TGCGCCAGCAGTGCGACTAGCGGGAGCTCCTACAATGAGCAGTTCTTC. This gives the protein CASSATSGSSYNEQFF.

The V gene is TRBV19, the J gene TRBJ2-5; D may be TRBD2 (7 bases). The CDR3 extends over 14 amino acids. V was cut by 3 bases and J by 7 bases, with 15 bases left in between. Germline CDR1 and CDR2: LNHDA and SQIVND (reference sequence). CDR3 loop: CASSMGGGLPTQYF. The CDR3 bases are TGTGCCAGTAGTATGGGGGGGGGCCTCCCGACCCAGTACTTC.

The CDR3 DNA reads TGTGCCAGCAGCACCGGGACAGGGAACGGCTACACCTTC. Translation: CASSTGTGNGYTF. The chain recombines TRBV4-2 with TRBJ1-2; 9 nucleotides align to TRBD1. Trimming took 5 bases from V and 8 from J; bases not matched to a gene: 6. The CDR3 length is 13 residues. Germline CDR1 reads LGHNA; CDR2 reads YNFKEQ.

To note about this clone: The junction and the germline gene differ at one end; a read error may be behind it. The CDR3 spells CASSLLGGEQYF. CDR3 DNA: TGTGCTAGCAGTCTACTAGGAGGCGAGCAGTACTTC. The V call is TRBV7-7, the J call TRBJ2-5; TRBD2 might be the D (5 bases). The J call may be mistaken, given a closer DNA end match to TRBJ2-7. This CDR3 has 12 amino acids. The germline V gene encodes CDR1 SSHAT and CDR2 FNYEAQ (reference sequence).

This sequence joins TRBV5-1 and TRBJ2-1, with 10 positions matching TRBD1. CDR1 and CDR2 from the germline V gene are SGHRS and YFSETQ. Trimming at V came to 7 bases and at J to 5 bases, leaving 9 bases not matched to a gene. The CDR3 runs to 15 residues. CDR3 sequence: CASSRGQGPHNEQFF. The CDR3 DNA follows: TGCGCCAGCTCACGGGGACAGGGGCCACACAATGAGCAGTTCTTC.

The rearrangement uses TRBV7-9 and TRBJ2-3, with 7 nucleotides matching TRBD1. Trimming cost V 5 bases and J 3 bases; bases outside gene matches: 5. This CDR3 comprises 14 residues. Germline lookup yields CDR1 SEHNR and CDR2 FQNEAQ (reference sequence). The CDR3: CASSIGQVTDTQYF. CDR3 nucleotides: TGTGCCAGCAGCATTGGACAGGTGACAGATACGCAGTATTTT.

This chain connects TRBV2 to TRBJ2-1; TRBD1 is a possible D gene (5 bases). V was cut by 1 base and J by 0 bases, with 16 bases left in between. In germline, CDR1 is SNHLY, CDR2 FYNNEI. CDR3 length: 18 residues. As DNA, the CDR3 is TGTGCCAGCAGTGAAGGGTATGCAGGGCCAAGCTCCTACAATGAGCAGTTCTTC. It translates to CASSEGYAGPSSYNEQFF. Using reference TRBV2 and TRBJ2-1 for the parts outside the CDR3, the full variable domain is EPEVTQTPSHQVTQMGQEVILRCVPISNHLYFYWYRQILGQKVEFLVSFYNNEISEKSEIFDDQFSVERPDGSNFTLKIRSTKLEDSAMYFCASSEGYAGPSSYNEQFFGPGTRLTVL.

The CDR3 region has the DNA TGTGCCAGCTTTACACAGGGGAGCGATGGCTACACCTTC. Translating it yields CASFTQGSDGYTF. This rearrangement joins TRBV28 to TRBJ1-2, with TRBD1 identical over 7 bases. Germline CDR1 reads MDHEN; CDR2 reads SYDVKM. Unmatched junction bases numbered 9, after V lost 8 bases and J lost 6 bases. The CDR3 is made up of 13 amino acids.

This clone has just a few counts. DNA for the CDR3: TGTGCCAGCAGTTATCTTCGGAACGGCGGGGCAGATACGCAGTATTTT. Its protein product is CASSYLRNGGADTQYF. The genes are TRBV6-5 and TRBJ2-3, with D maybe TRBD2 (6 bases). There are 16 residues in the CDR3. Trimming took off 3 bases at V and 4 bases at J, with 17 bases between the two ends. CDR1 is MNHEY, CDR2 SVGAGI, per germline.

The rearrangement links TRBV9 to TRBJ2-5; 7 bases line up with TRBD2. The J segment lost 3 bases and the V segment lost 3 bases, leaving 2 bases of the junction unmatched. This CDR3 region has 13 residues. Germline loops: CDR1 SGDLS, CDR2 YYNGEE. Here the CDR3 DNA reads TGTGCCAGCAGCGAGACTAGCAAAGAGACCCAGTACTTC. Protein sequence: CASSETSKETQYF.

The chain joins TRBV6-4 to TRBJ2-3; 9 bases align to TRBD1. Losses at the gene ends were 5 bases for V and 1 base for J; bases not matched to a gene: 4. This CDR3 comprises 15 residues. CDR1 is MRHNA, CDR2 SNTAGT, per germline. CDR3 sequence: CASSYRGLGTDTQYF. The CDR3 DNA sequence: TGTGCCAGCAGTTACAGGGGGCTGGGCACAGATACGCAGTATTTT.

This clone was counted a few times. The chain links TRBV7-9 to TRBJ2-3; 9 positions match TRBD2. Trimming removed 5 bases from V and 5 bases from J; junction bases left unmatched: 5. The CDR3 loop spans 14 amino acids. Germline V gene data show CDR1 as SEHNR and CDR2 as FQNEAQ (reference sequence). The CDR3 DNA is TGTGCCAGCAGCATAGTAGCGGGAGAAGATACGCAGTATTTT. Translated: CASSIVAGEDTQYF. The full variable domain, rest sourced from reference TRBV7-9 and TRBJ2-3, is DTGVSQNPRHKITKRGQNVTFRCDPISEHNRLYWYRQTLGQGPEFLTYFQNEAQLEKSRLLSDRFSAERPKGSFSTLEIQRTEQGDSAMYLCASSIVAGEDTQYFGPGTRLTVL.

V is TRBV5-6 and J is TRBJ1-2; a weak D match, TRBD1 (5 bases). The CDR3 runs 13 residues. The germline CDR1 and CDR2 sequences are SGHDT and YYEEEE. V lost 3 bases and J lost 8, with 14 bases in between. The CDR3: CASSSGRREGYTF. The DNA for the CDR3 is TGTGCCAGCAGCTCCGGCCGCAGGGAAGGCTACACCTTC.

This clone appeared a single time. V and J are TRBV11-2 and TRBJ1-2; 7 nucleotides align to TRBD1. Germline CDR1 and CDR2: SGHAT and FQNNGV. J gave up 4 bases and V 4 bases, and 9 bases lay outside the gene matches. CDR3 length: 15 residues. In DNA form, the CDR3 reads TGTGCCAGCAGCTCAATAAGGGGGCTGGGCTATGGCTACACCTTC. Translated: CASSSIRGLGYGYTF.

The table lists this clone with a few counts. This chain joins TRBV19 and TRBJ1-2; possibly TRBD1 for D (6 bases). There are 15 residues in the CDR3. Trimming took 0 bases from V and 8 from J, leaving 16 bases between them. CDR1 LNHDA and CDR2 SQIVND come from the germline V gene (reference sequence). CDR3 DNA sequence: TGTGCCAGTAGTATAGATCGCCGGGGGGCTAGAGGCTACACCTTC. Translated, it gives CASSIDRRGARGYTF.

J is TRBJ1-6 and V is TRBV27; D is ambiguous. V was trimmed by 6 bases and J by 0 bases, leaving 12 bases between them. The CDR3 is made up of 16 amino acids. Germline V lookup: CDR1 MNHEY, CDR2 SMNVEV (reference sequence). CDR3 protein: CASRQFPSSYNSPLHF. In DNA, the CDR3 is TGTGCCAGCAGACAATTCCCTAGCTCCTATAATTCACCCCTCCACTTT.

This CDR3 reads CASSHTHWGGDEAFF. The CDR3 DNA sequence: TGCGCCAGCAGTCACACCCACTGGGGGGGGGATGAAGCTTTCTTT. The chain links TRBV23-1 to TRBJ1-1; TRBD1 is a possible D gene (5 bases). TRBV23-1 is marked as an open reading frame, function uncertain. The CDR3 has 15 residues. Between the trimmed V and J ends, which lost 3 bases and 7 bases, there was a span of 18 bases.

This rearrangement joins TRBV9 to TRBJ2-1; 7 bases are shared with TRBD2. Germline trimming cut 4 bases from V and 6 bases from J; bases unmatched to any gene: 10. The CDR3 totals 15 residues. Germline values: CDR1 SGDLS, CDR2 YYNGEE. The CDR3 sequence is CASSRSGGSGNEQFF. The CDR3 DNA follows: TGTGCCAGCAGCCGGTCGGGCGGGAGTGGCAATGAGCAGTTCTTC. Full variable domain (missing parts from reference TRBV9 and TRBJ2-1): DSGVTQTPKHLITATGQRVTLRCSPRSGDLSVYWYQQSLDQGLQFLIQYYNGEERAKGNILERFSAQQFPDLHSELNLSSLELGDSALYFCASSRSGGSGNEQFFGPGTRLTVL.

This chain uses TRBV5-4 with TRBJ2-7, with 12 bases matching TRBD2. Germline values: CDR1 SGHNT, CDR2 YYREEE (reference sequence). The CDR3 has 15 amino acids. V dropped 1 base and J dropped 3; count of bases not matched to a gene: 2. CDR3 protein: CASSLQLAGGYEQYF. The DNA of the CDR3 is TGTGCCAGCAGCTTGCAACTAGCGGGAGGCTACGAGCAGTACTTC.

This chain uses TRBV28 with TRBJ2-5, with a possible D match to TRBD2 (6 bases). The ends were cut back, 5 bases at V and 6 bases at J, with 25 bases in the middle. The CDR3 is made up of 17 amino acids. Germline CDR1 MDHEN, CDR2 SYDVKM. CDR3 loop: CASSQARESSIVKTQYF. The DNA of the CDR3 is TGTGCCAGCAGTCAAGCTCGGGAGTCCAGCATCGTTAAGACCCAGTACTTC. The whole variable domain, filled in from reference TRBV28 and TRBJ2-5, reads DVKVTQSSRYLVKRTGEKVFLECVQDMDHENMFWYRQDPGLGLRLIYFSYDVKMKEKGDIPEGYSVSREKKERFSLILESASTNQTSMYLCASSQARESSIVKTQYFGPGTRLLVL.